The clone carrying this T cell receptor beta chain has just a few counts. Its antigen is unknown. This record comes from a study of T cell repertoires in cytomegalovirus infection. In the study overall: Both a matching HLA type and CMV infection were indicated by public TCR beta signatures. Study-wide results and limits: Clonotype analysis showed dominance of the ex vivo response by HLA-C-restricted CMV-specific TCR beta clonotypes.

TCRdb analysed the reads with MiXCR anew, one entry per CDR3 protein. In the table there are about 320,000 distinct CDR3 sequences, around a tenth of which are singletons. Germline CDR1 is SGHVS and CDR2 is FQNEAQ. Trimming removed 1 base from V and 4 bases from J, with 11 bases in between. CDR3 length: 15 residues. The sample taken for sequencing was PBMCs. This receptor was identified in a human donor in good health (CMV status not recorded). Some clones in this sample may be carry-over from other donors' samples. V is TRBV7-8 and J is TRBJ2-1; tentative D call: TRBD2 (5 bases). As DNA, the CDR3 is TGTGCCAGCAGCTTAGACGTCAGACTATACAATGAGCAGTTCTTC. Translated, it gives CASSLDVRLYNEQFF. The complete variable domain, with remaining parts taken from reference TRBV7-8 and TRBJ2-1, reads GAGVSQSPRYKVAKRGQDVALRCDPISGHVSLFWYQQALGQGPEFLTYFQNEAQLDKSGLPSDRFFAERPEGSVSTLKIQRTQQEDSAVYLCASSLDVRLYNEQFFGPGTRLTVL.